This entry features one TCR beta chain sequence. Its antigen is unknown. These data belong to a study of graft-versus-host responses after intestinal transplantation. Study-level background: Transplants given to recipients were multivisceral, liver-intestinal, or isolated intestinal. The recipients all started with anti-thymocyte globulin induction and then took tacrolimus and steroids for around three years.

The data were produced by immunoSEQ multiplex PCR, yet TCRdb's version contains in-frame clones alone and is incomplete. The table shows around 130,000 clones, with approximately 92% occurring only once. General study results and limits: GvH clonotypes were identified within recipient marrow, with a subset emerging first in ileum or blood. Peak circulating GvH clone levels tracked with early post-transplant HvG declines.

The CDR3 is made up of 15 amino acids. Germline loops: CDR1 LNHDA, CDR2 SQIVND (reference sequence). Between the trimmed V and J ends, which lost 5 bases and 4 bases, there was a span of 14 bases. The chain is built from TRBV19 and TRBJ1-4, with a possible D match to TRBD1 (6 bases). The TCR was taken from a human donor who received an intestinal transplant. Here the sequenced sample was unstimulated CD4+ T cells sorted from spleen or lymph node cells, taken before intestinal transplant. CDR3 DNA sequence: TGTGCCAGTAGTGTAAAACAGGGTGGTAATGAAAAACTGTTTTTT. Translating it yields CASSVKQGGNEKLFF.